This entry lists 4 T cell receptor beta chains sequenced from one sample in a study of T cells in Graves' hyperthyroidism and ophthalmopathy (dated by TCRdb to between 2019 and 2020). The receptor library was made with multiplex PCR. Instrument on record: Illumina HiSeq 2000. The TCR beta CDR3 regions were amplified from RNA transcripts. The first round of RT-PCR for the TCR CDR3 was performed with the HTBI primer set and the Qiagen OneStep RT-PCR kit. The public reads were run again by TCRdb, first through fastp at Q25 and then through MiXCR, and only productive beta chains were kept. Rows matching on CDR3 protein sequence are summarized as one entry with the most common DNA and genes. The sample includes roughly 570,000 distinct CDR3 sequences, with 35% to 55% observed a single time. Together, the top ten hold about 8% of the sample. The sequenced sample was peripheral blood or thyroid tissue (not recorded which). These receptors originate from a woman aged 18-29 years with Graves' hyperthyroidism.

The J gene is TRBJ2-7, the V gene TRBV10-3, with TRBD1 identical over 8 bases. J lost 2 bases, V lost 6 bases, and 6 bases had no gene match. There are 14 residues in the CDR3. Per the germline V gene, CDR1 is ENHRY and CDR2 is SYGVKD. The CDR3 reads CAIRGQELAYEQYF. The DNA for the CDR3 is TGTGCCATCAGGGGACAGGAGCTCGCCTACGAGCAGTACTTC.

This clonotype has at least ten counts. V gene TRBV7-9 combines with J gene TRBJ1-4; 9 nucleotides agree with TRBD1. V gave up 5 bases and J gave up 7 bases; unmatched junction bases: 5. The CDR3 has 14 amino acids. Germline assignment: CDR1 SEHNR and CDR2 FQNEAQ (reference sequence). CDR3 loop: CASSLDRGGEKLFF. The DNA of the CDR3 is TGTGCCAGCAGCCTGGACAGGGGAGGTGAAAAACTGTTTTTT.

Comments on this clonotype: A much larger clone lies one base from this, so it may be a read error. V is TRBV5-5 and J is TRBJ2-7, with TRBD1 matching 7 bases. In germline, CDR1 is SGHKS, CDR2 YYEKEE (reference sequence). The CDR3 totals 13 residues. Here the CDR3 reads CACSGTGAYEQYF. CDR3 bases: TGTGCCTGCAGCGGAACAGGGGCCTACGAGCAGTACTTC.

CDR3 bases: TGTGCCAGCTCACCACCTTTCTGGACTAGCGGGCCCTTAGGGCAGTACTTC. Translating gives CASSPPFWTSGPLGQYF. The chain combines TRBV9 with TRBJ2-7; 11 bases agree with TRBD2. V dropped 7 bases and J dropped 9; count of bases not matched to a gene: 21. This CDR3 has 17 residues. Germline CDR1 reads SGDLS; CDR2 reads YYNGEE.